Listed below are T cell receptor beta chains from one sample, sequenced in a study of blood T cell repertoires in COVID-19. Generated by immunoSEQ multiplex PCR, the TCRdb table keeps only in-frame clones and is missing some. The table lists approximately 240,000 clones, about 85% of them singletons. The specimen was peripheral blood. These receptors all stem from a man aged 50 to 60 who had recovered from COVID-19. Both conserved end residues are part of each CDR3. D genes are given only for firm matches. Clone size is stated in some rows and not others, as once, few, many or a class when expanded.

>TRBV28|TRBJ2-7|NA|NA
CASSVHDEQYF
TGTGCCAGCAGTGTACACGACGAGCAGTACTTC
>TRBV6-6|TRBJ1-1|NA|NA
CASSYAGRENTEAFF
TGTGCCAGCAGTTACGCGGGACGGGAGAACACTGAAGCTTTCTTT
>TRBV19|TRBJ1-1|NA|NA
CASTGEGTTEAFF
TGTGCCAGTACAGGGGAGGGTACCACTGAAGCTTTCTTT
>TRBV29-1|TRBJ1-2|NA|NA
CSVAGVYGYTF
TGCAGCGTTGCAGGGGTCTATGGCTACACCTTC
>TRBV7-9|TRBJ2-1|NA|TRBD2
CASSPSGSSYNEQFF
TGTGCCAGCAGCCCTAGCGGGAGCTCCTACAATGAGCAGTTCTTC
>TRBV6-6|TRBJ1-5|NA|NA
CAATGISNQPQHF
TGTGCCGCAACAGGGATTAGCAATCAGCCCCAGCATTTT
>TRBV18|TRBJ2-7|NA|TRBD1
CASSSSTGGDEQYF
TGTGCCAGCTCATCCTCGACAGGGGGCGACGAGCAGTACTTC
>TRBV28|TRBJ1-6|once|NA
CASSLPALTPLHF
TGTGCCAGCAGCCTACCCGCCCTGACACCCCTCCACTTT
>TRBV4-1|TRBJ1-3|NA|NA
CASSLGEGVTGNTIYF
TGCGCCAGCAGCCTAGGCGAGGGGGTGACTGGAAACACCATATATTTT
>TRBV18|TRBJ1-2|NA|TRBD1
CASSLQTGSSGYTF
TGTGCCAGCTCACTACAGACAGGGTCATCGGGCTACACCTTC
>TRBV19|TRBJ2-7|NA|TRBD1
CASSATGSAYEQYF
TGTGCCAGTAGTGCGACAGGGTCAGCCTACGAGCAGTACTTC
>TRBV24-1|TRBJ2-1|NA|TRBD2
CATSPGLAGYNEQFF
TGTGCCACCAGTCCGGGACTAGCGGGTTACAATGAGCAGTTCTTC
>TRBV7-9|TRBJ2-7|once|NA
CASSLLRDWLYEQYF
TGTGCCAGCAGCTTACTTCGGGACTGGCTTTACGAGCAGTACTTC
>TRBV29-1|TRBJ2-4|NA|NA
CSVERGKNIQYF
TGCAGCGTTGAACGAGGCAAAAACATTCAGTACTTC
>TRBV11-3|TRBJ2-1|NA|TRBD2
CASSREAGGIEQFF
TGTGCCAGCAGCAGGGAAGCGGGAGGAATTGAGCAGTTCTTC
>TRBV28|TRBJ1-2|few|TRBD1
CASSTRTGFTSYTF
TGTGCCAGCAGTACACGGACAGGGTTTACGAGCTACACCTTC